The entry below describes one T cell receptor (beta chain). This clonotype has just a few counts. The antigen it recognizes is unknown. Base quality data are lacking; no much larger clone is found one base away. The data originate from a study of T-cell memory formation after mild COVID-19 (dated by TCRdb to the early 2020s). Concerning the study at large: TCR sequence clusters from the two donors were found to be largely donor specific. T-cell clones expanding and contracting after mild COVID-19 in a couple of donors were tracked by longitudinal TCRalpha and TCRbeta repertoire sequencing. Two young, previously healthy adult volunteers made up the cohort, one male and one female. Overall study results and their limits: The detection of some responding clones in pre-infection memory suggests that pre-existing cross-reactive memory T cells joined the SARS-CoV-2 response. Contracting CD4+ clones were found mainly in CM and EM memory subsets, while CD8+ clones were enriched in EMRA. Whether the second-wave clones peaking on day 37 were SARS-CoV-2 specific was not confirmed. The study included only a couple of mild cases, and larger cohorts that include severe cases with pre-infection samples were judged to be necessary. Clones that contracted from day 15 to 85 showed balanced CD4/CD8 phenotypes, whereas a second wave of clones that expanded from day 15 to 37 leaned towards CD4+.

Ficoll-Paque density gradient centrifugation was the method used to isolate PBMCs. Sequencing was performed on an Illumina NovaSeq 6000. Using 5'RACE with constant-segment primers, TCRalpha and TCRbeta cDNA libraries were constructed, with sample barcodes and unique molecular identifiers added in the process. Trizol reagent was used to extract RNA from every sample. The libraries were amplified in two PCR steps, and the second step added a second sample barcode and Illumina TruSeq adapters. Libraries were sequenced on an Illumina NovaSeq with 2 x 150 bp paired-end reads. From the authors' description of their analysis: Demultiplexing of reads and collapsing into UMI-guided consensus sequences were performed with migec v1.2.7. Using mixcr v2.1.11, the UMI consensuses were aligned to TRA and TRB V and J templates and assembled into clonotypes. A clonotype was counted as expanded or contracted only if both edgeR and NoisET called the change significant, with noise models trained on biological replicates. For edgeR calls, the cutoffs were a false discovery rate-adjusted p below 0.01 and a log2 fold-change threshold of 1. As an exploratory analysis of dynamics, max-normalized trajectories of the 1000 most abundant clonotypes were examined with PCA combined with hierarchical clustering. Each responding clone was given a CD4 or CD8 phenotype based on the CD4+ and CD8+ repertoires, which had been sequenced separately. Clones were called with MiXCR by TCRdb after fastp trimmed the public reads at Q25, and only in-frame beta chains were retained. Each entry merges the rows of one CDR3 protein and shows their most common DNA and genes. V and J calls and clone size were set by TCRdb, not the authors. Counted in this sample were about 140,000 distinct CDR3 sequences; 14% of them appeared once. More than 25% of the sample is taken by the ten largest.

The germline ends are 14 bases apart after V is trimmed by 3 bases and J by 2 bases. Looking up the germline V gene yields CDR1 SGDLS and CDR2 YYNGEE. The CDR3 runs 15 residues from the cysteine to the phenylalanine. Of all the DNA, just the CDR3 is kept, 45 bases in frame from base 1. The source material was PBMCs or a T cell subset sorted from them (not recorded which). The TCR was taken from an adult woman who had mild COVID-19 (a few samples of this study predate the infection). The sample titles of this study are shuffled in the database, so cell type and time point are left out; the donor was told from shared clones. This receptor chain uses TRBV9 and TRBJ1-1; the D region possibly corresponds to TRBD1 (5 bases align). The CDR3 sequence is CASSGGDLGNTEAFF. The bases are TGTGCCAGCAGCGGAGGGGATTTGGGTAACACTGAAGCTTTCTTT.